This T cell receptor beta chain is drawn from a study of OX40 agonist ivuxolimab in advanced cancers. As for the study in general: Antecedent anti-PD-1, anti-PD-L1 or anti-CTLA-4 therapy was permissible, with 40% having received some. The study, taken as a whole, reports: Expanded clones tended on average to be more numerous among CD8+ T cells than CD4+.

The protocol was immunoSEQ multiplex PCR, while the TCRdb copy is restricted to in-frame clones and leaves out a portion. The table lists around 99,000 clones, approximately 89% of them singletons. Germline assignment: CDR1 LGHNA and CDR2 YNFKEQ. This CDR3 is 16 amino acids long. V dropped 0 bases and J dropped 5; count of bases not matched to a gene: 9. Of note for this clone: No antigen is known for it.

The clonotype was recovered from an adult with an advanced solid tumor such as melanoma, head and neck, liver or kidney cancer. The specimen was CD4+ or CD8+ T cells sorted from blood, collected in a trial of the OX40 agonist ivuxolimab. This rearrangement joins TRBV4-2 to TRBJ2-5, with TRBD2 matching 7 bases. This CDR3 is CASSQEGGGRTETQYF. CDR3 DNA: TGTGCCAGCAGCCAAGAAGGTGGCGGGAGAACGGAGACCCAGTACTTC.